The TCR beta chain described here comes from a study of T-cell reconstitution after alpha-beta-depleted transplantation in children. This clonotype has just a few counts. The authors prepared the TCRbeta library with unique molecular identifiers. MiXCR was run by TCRdb on the PCR reads, yielding one entry per CDR3 protein. The table records roughly 300,000 distinct CDR3 sequences, about a tenth of them present only once. Sequencing used PBMCs from the stem cell graft donor, obtained from the stem cell graft. This TCR derives from a human donor who donated a stem cell graft to a child with acute lymphoblastic leukemia.

CDR3 nucleotides: TGTGCCAGCAGCCCCCGCCCACTGGACCACACCTACGAGCAGTACTTC. Translating gives CASSPRPLDHTYEQYF. The gene calls are TRBV7-2 and TRBJ2-7; D is undetermined. Trimming removed 5 bases from V and 2 bases from J, with 19 bases in between. Germline-derived CDR1 and CDR2 are SGHTA and FQGNSA. There are 16 residues in the CDR3.